The 31 T cell receptor beta chains presented below share a single source sample, sequenced in a study of blood T cell repertoires in COVID-19. This table comes from immunoSEQ multiplex PCR, and its TCRdb copy is limited to in-frame clones, with some not included. The repertoire has about 260,000 clones, about 87% of them found once; the top ten carry roughly 10%. The sample taken for sequencing was peripheral blood. The receptors were sampled from a woman between 65 and 79 years old with COVID-19, enrolled during active disease.

V and J are TRBV28 and TRBJ1-6; possible D gene TRBD1, 5 bases. From germline, CDR1 is MDHEN and CDR2 SYDVKM. V dropped 7 bases and J dropped 2 bases, with 12 bases sitting between them. The length of the CDR3 is 15 residues. The CDR3 loop is CASILGGAYNSPLHF. The CDR3 coding sequence is TGTGCCAGCATACTCGGGGGGGCCTATAATTCACCCCTCCACTTT. Combining the CDR3 with reference TRBV28 and TRBJ1-6 gives the whole variable domain DVKVTQSSRYLVKRTGEKVFLECVQDMDHENMFWYRQDPGLGLRLIYFSYDVKMKEKGDIPEGYSVSREKKERFSLILESASTNQTSMYLCASILGGAYNSPLHFGNGTRLTVT.

This clone showed up just a few times. This sequence joins TRBV5-4 and TRBJ2-2; 9 bases align to TRBD1. The CDR3 has 15 amino acids. Per the germline V gene, CDR1 is SGHNT and CDR2 is YYREEE (reference sequence). Trimming took 4 bases from V and 5 from J; bases not matched to a gene: 6. CDR3 residues: CASSLGTGWTGELFF. The DNA for the CDR3 is TGTGCCAGCAGCCTAGGGACAGGGTGGACCGGGGAGCTGTTTTTT.

This chain links TRBV2 with TRBJ2-5, with 7 bases identical to TRBD2. The CDR3 sequence is 14 residues long. V shed 5 bases and J 5 bases; nucleotides not matched to a gene: 8. The germline V gene has CDR1 SNHLY and CDR2 FYNNEI. CDR3 sequence (DNA): TGTGCCAGCAGTAAGCCGACTAGCACTGAGACCCAGTACTTC. It is translated as CASSKPTSTETQYF.

This clone was picked up a small number of times. This chain connects TRBV7-9 to TRBJ2-5; 7 bases map to TRBD1. Germline lookup yields CDR1 SEHNR and CDR2 FQNEAQ (reference sequence). The length of the CDR3 is 15 residues. With 4 bases clipped from V and 0 bases from J, the junction kept 5 bases outside the gene matches. The CDR3 spells CASSSPGQHQETQYF. The DNA of the CDR3 is TGTGCCAGCAGCTCTCCGGGACAGCACCAAGAGACCCAGTACTTC. Together with reference TRBV7-9 and TRBJ2-5, the CDR3 gives the full variable domain: DTGVSQNPRHKITKRGQNVTFRCDPISEHNRLYWYRQTLGQGPEFLTYFQNEAQLEKSRLLSDRFSAERPKGSFSTLEIQRTEQGDSAMYLCASSSPGQHQETQYFGPGTRLLVL.

The chain recombines TRBV27 with TRBJ1-4; 7 positions match TRBD1. Germline loops: CDR1 MNHEY, CDR2 SMNVEV (reference sequence). CDR3 length: 14 amino acids. V was clipped by 6 bases and J by 5 bases; unmatched bases: 6. CDR3 bases: TGTGCCAGCAGATTACAGGGGTTGAATGAAAAACTGTTTTTT. It yields the protein CASRLQGLNEKLFF.

The rearrangement links TRBV6-2 or TRBV6-3 to TRBJ2-3; 9 nucleotides agree with TRBD1. Unmatched junction bases numbered 17, after V lost 4 bases and J lost 0 bases. The CDR3 covers 20 residues. The germline CDR1 and CDR2 sequences are MNHEY and SVGEGT. The CDR3 sequence is CASSWNLRDRATPSTDTQYF. CDR3 bases: TGTGCCAGCAGTTGGAACCTCCGGGACAGGGCAACCCCTAGCACAGATACGCAGTATTTT.

The V gene is TRBV28, the J gene TRBJ2-3; TRBD2 matches 13 bases. J gave up 2 bases and V 3 bases, and 14 bases lay outside the gene matches. Germline V gives CDR1 MDHEN, CDR2 SYDVKM. The CDR3 totals 20 residues. As DNA, the CDR3 is TGTGCCAGCAGTTTGCGTATACTTAGGACTAGCGGGAGCCACACAGATACGCAGTATTTT. This sequence encodes CASSLRILRTSGSHTDTQYF. Supplemented by reference TRBV28 and TRBJ2-3, the full variable domain reads DVKVTQSSRYLVKRTGEKVFLECVQDMDHENMFWYRQDPGLGLRLIYFSYDVKMKEKGDIPEGYSVSREKKERFSLILESASTNQTSMYLCASSLRILRTSGSHTDTQYFGPGTRLTVL.

This CDR3 reads CASSFPETSSLANTGELFF. CDR3 in DNA: TGTGCCAGCAGTTTCCCGGAGACTAGCAGCCTTGCGAACACCGGGGAGCTGTTTTTT. This chain links TRBV28 with TRBJ2-2; 7 bases fit TRBD2. Germline CDR1 is MDHEN and CDR2 is SYDVKM. Trimming cost V 3 bases and J 0 bases; bases outside gene matches: 13. This CDR3 comprises 19 residues.

V is TRBV27 and J is TRBJ1-1; D remains ambiguous. Trimming removed 5 bases at V and 4 bases at J, with 11 bases between. CDR1 is MNHEY and CDR2 is SMNVEV in the germline V gene (reference sequence). The CDR3 runs to 13 residues. The CDR3 loop reads CASSPDWGTEAFF. DNA of the CDR3: TGTGCCAGCAGTCCGGACTGGGGCACTGAAGCTTTCTTT.

The J gene is TRBJ1-2, the V gene TRBV6-5, with 9 nucleotides matching TRBD1. The length of the CDR3 is 15 residues. Trimming at V came to 5 bases and at J to 8 bases, leaving 12 bases not matched to a gene. Per germline, CDR1 MNHEY and CDR2 SVGAGI. The CDR3 DNA reads as TGTGCCAGCAGTCCTACCGGACAGGGGTCCGGAGGCTACACCTTC. As protein: CASSPTGQGSGGYTF.

Turning to this clone: The sample holds other DNA sequences that translate to the same CDR3. This chain joins TRBV29-1 and TRBJ1-1; TRBD1 aligns across 8 bases. This CDR3 spans 13 amino acids. Germline loops: CDR1 SQVTM, CDR2 ANQGSEA. Trimming at V came to 6 bases and at J to 2 bases, leaving 5 bases not matched to a gene. CDR3 DNA sequence: TGCAGCGTAGGACAGGGCCTCAACACTGAAGCTTTCTTT. It encodes CSVGQGLNTEAFF. Full variable domain (outside the CDR3, taken from reference TRBV29-1 and TRBJ1-1): SAVISQKPSRDICQRGTSLTIQCQVDSQVTMMFWYRQQPGQSLTLIATANQGSEATYESGFVIDKFPISRPNLTFSTLTVSNMSPEDSSIYLCSVGQGLNTEAFFGQGTRLTVV.

Only one count was recorded for this clone. V and J are TRBV7-9 and TRBJ2-7; 7 positions agree with TRBD2. The CDR3 spans 16 residues. Germline values: CDR1 SEHNR, CDR2 FQNEAQ (reference sequence). The ends lost 2 bases at V and 2 bases at J; junction bases unmatched: 9. CDR3 DNA sequence: TGTGCCAGCAGCTTAAAGAGGGAGGGTCTCGCCTACGAGCAGTACTTC. Its protein product is CASSLKREGLAYEQYF.

V is TRBV7-9 and J is TRBJ1-1; 8 nucleotides agree with TRBD1. Germline-derived CDR1 and CDR2 are SEHNR and FQNEAQ (reference sequence). V was pared by 6 bases and J by 2 bases, with 8 bases of the junction left unmatched. The CDR3 extends over 15 amino acids. This CDR3 reads CASRPLSGGNTEAFF. CDR3 sequence (DNA): TGTGCCAGCAGGCCCCTATCAGGGGGCAACACTGAAGCTTTCTTT.

The chain uses TRBV28 and TRBJ2-7; 14 nucleotides align to TRBD2. Germline CDR1 MDHEN, CDR2 SYDVKM. The J segment lost 2 bases and the V segment lost 2 bases, leaving 11 bases of the junction unmatched. The CDR3 has 19 amino acids. This CDR3 reads CASSLGWGRLAGGPYEQYF. The CDR3 DNA reads as TGTGCCAGCAGTTTAGGGTGGGGGAGACTAGCGGGAGGGCCCTACGAGCAGTACTTC.

The V and J genes are TRBV11-2 and TRBJ2-1; TRBD2 agrees at 8 bases. Germline CDR1 and CDR2: SGHAT and FQNNGV. The CDR3 is made up of 14 amino acids. Losses at the gene ends were 5 bases for V and 0 bases for J; bases not matched to a gene: 0. The CDR3 nucleotides are TGTGCCAGCAGCGGGACTAGCTCCTACAATGAGCAGTTCTTC. Translated, it gives CASSGTSSYNEQFF.

The CDR3, as DNA: TGCAGTGCTAGTGACTTACTGACCTACGAGCAGTACTTC. Residues: CSASDLLTYEQYF. The chain has TRBV20-1 and TRBJ2-7; unclear D gene. The CDR3 loop spans 13 amino acids. Looked up from germline, CDR1 is DFQATT and CDR2 is SNEGSKA (reference sequence). The ends were cut back, 3 bases at V and 2 bases at J, with 11 bases in the middle.

Here the CDR3 reads CASSRPGATYEQYF. In nucleotides, the CDR3 is TGCGCCAGCAGCCGCCCGGGAGCCACCTACGAGCAGTACTTC. The chain recombines TRBV5-1 with TRBJ2-7; possibly TRBD2 for D (6 bases). The V gene lost 4 bases and the J gene lost 2 bases, with 13 bases spanning the gap. Per the germline V gene, CDR1 is SGHRS and CDR2 is YFSETQ. The CDR3 sequence is 14 residues long.

The chain couples TRBV2 to TRBJ1-1; TRBD1 matches at 8 bases. The V gene end was trimmed by 5 bases and the J gene end by 1 base; junction bases not matched to a gene: 6. The CDR3 has 15 residues. Germline V gene sequence: CDR1 SNHLY, CDR2 FYNNEI. The CDR3 loop is CASSSAGTGNTEAFF. The CDR3 DNA sequence: TGTGCCAGCAGTTCCGCCGGGACAGGGAACACTGAAGCTTTCTTT.

J is TRBJ2-2 and V is TRBV5-1, with TRBD2 matching 7 bases. Germline V gives CDR1 SGHRS, CDR2 YFSETQ. The CDR3 has 14 amino acids. V was pared by 5 bases and J by 4 bases, with 5 bases of the junction left unmatched. The CDR3 protein is CASRVPSGTGELFF. In DNA form, the CDR3 reads TGCGCCAGCAGAGTCCCTAGCGGCACCGGGGAGCTGTTTTTT.

V usage is TRBV11-1 and J usage is TRBJ2-5; D gene unclear. V was trimmed by 3 bases and J by 5 bases, leaving 7 bases between them. The CDR3 consists of 12 residues. Germline V gene lookup returns CDR1 SGHAT and CDR2 FQDESV (reference sequence). The CDR3: CASSFEWETQYF. The CDR3 region has the DNA TGTGCCAGCAGCTTTGAGTGGGAGACCCAGTACTTC.

The V gene is TRBV27, the J gene TRBJ2-7, with TRBD2 as a possible D gene (7 bases). The CDR3 length is 14 residues. From germline, CDR1 is MNHEY and CDR2 SMNVEV (reference sequence). Trimming left V 6 bases short and J 5 bases short, with 17 bases between. In DNA form, the CDR3 reads TGTGCCAGCAGGGGGGGGCAGTGGGTCAACGAGCAGTACTTC. Translation: CASRGGQWVNEQYF.

This clone has just one count. This sample includes further DNA sequences coding for the same CDR3. The CDR3 DNA reads as TGCAGCGTGGGGACTAGCGGGACCTACGAGCAGTACTTC. This encodes CSVGTSGTYEQYF. This rearrangement joins TRBV29-1 to TRBJ2-7, with 13 bases that match TRBD2. The CDR3 runs 13 residues. Germline V gene data show CDR1 as SQVTM and CDR2 as ANQGSEA. V shed 6 bases and J 2 bases; nucleotides not matched to a gene: 1.

The chain joins TRBV19 to TRBJ1-1, with D possibly TRBD1 on 5 matching bases. The CDR3 is 11 amino acids. CDR1 is LNHDA and CDR2 is SQIVND in the germline V gene (reference sequence). Trimming took off 9 bases at V and 3 bases at J, with 8 bases between the two ends. The CDR3 region is CARWTYTEAFF. CDR3 nucleotide sequence: TGTGCCAGGTGGACATACACTGAAGCTTTCTTT.

J is TRBJ1-5 and V is TRBV6-2 or TRBV6-3; 7 nucleotides match TRBD1. CDR1 and CDR2 (germline): MNHEY, SVGEGT. J gave up 3 bases and V 4 bases, and 6 bases lay outside the gene matches. The CDR3 loop spans 15 amino acids. CDR3 DNA sequence: TGTGCCAGCAGTTGGACTGGACAGGTCAATCAGCCCCAGCATTTT. Translating gives CASSWTGQVNQPQHF.

The chain has TRBV19 and TRBJ1-4, with a possible D match to TRBD1 (5 bases). The CDR3 has 15 residues. Germline CDR1 reads LNHDA; CDR2 reads SQIVND (reference sequence). Between the trimmed V and J ends, which lost 1 base and 0 bases, there was a span of 6 bases. CDR3 DNA: TGTGCCAGTAGTATAGGACAGTCAACTAATGAAAAACTGTTTTTT. Its protein is CASSIGQSTNEKLFF. Full variable domain (outside the CDR3, taken from reference TRBV19 and TRBJ1-4): DGGITQSPKYLFRKEGQNVTLSCEQNLNHDAMYWYRQDPGQGLRLIYYSQIVNDFQKGDIAEGYSVSREKKESFPLTVTSAQKNPTAFYLCASSIGQSTNEKLFFGSGTQLSVL.

The V and J genes are TRBV6-5 and TRBJ1-1, with D possibly matching TRBD1 (5 bases). CDR1 is MNHEY and CDR2 is SVGAGI in the germline V gene. V shed 8 bases and J shed 3 bases, with 10 bases lying between them. The CDR3 has 12 residues. CDR3 sequence reads: CASSLTDTEAFF. CDR3 bases: TGTGCCAGCTCCCTGACAGACACTGAAGCTTTCTTT.

This clone was counted once. The V call is TRBV7-3, the J call TRBJ2-3, with 7 bases aligning to TRBD2. V lost 5 bases and J lost 2; bases outside the gene matches: 10. This CDR3 has 16 residues. The germline V gene has CDR1 SGHTA and CDR2 FQGTGA. This chain's CDR3 is CASSTLPGTNTDTQYF. DNA for the CDR3: TGTGCCAGCAGCACCCTACCCGGGACTAACACAGATACGCAGTATTTT.

The V and J genes are TRBV4-2 and TRBJ2-2, with 10 bases matching TRBD1. Germline CDR1 LGHNA, CDR2 YNFKEQ. The CDR3 consists of 13 residues. Trimming removed 6 bases from V and 9 bases from J; junction bases left unmatched: 4. The CDR3 coding sequence is TGTGCCAGCAGTCGACAGGGGGCGTGGGAGCTGTTTTTT. Encoded protein: CASSRQGAWELFF.

This clone was detected only once. V gene TRBV6-2 or TRBV6-3 combines with J gene TRBJ2-7, with D possibly matching TRBD1 (7 bases). Trimming pared 4 bases from V and 2 bases from J, leaving 12 bases between. The CDR3 runs to 14 residues. Germline-derived CDR1 and CDR2 are MNHEY and SVGEGT. The CDR3 sequence is CASSFQGGTYEQYF. CDR3 sequence (DNA): TGTGCCAGCAGTTTCCAGGGGGGCACCTACGAGCAGTACTTC.

The chain links TRBV19 to TRBJ1-4; 9 bases map to TRBD1. This CDR3 region has 16 residues. The V gene's germline CDR1 is LNHDA and CDR2 SQIVND (reference sequence). V was clipped by 4 bases and J by 8 bases; unmatched bases: 11. The CDR3 region is CASSTVGTGIGEKLFF. The CDR3 nucleotides read TGTGCCAGTAGTACCGTTGGGACAGGGATCGGGGAAAAACTGTTTTTT. Supplemented by reference TRBV19 and TRBJ1-4, the full variable domain reads DGGITQSPKYLFRKEGQNVTLSCEQNLNHDAMYWYRQDPGQGLRLIYYSQIVNDFQKGDIAEGYSVSREKKESFPLTVTSAQKNPTAFYLCASSTVGTGIGEKLFFGSGTQLSVL.

The chain has TRBV11-2 and TRBJ2-1; 11 nucleotides match TRBD2. Germline V gene data show CDR1 as SGHAT and CDR2 as FQNNGV. The CDR3 length is 18 residues. J gave up 3 bases and V 4 bases, and 11 bases lay outside the gene matches. The CDR3 protein is CASSSTVLAGAGYNEQFF. For the CDR3, the DNA is TGTGCCAGCAGCTCTACCGTACTAGCGGGAGCGGGCTACAATGAGCAGTTCTTC.